Here is one T cell receptor (beta chain) with its context. The target antigen is unknown. TCRdb's table, derived via immunoSEQ multiplex PCR, lists solely in-frame clones and lacks some. The sample lists about 44,000 clones; roughly 94% were seen once. Trimming took 0 bases from V and 7 from J, leaving 12 bases between them. The CDR3 is 15 residues long. CDR1 MGHRA and CDR2 YSYEKL come from the germline V gene. This sample stems from a study of human thymus T cells. General study results and limits: Both thymic and peripheral blood repertoires showed apparently biased V and J usage.

All available leukocytes, rather than a set cell count, yielded the blood DNA. The receptor comes from a boy younger than two with a congenital heart defect but otherwise immunologically healthy. The rearrangement uses TRBV4-1 and TRBJ1-4; D possibly corresponds to TRBD1 (6 bases). The sample comprised blood. The DNA of the CDR3 is TGCGCCAGCAGCCAAGATCAGGGGAAGGGTGAAAAACTGTTTTTT. Translation: CASSQDQGKGEKLFF.